This is a list of T cell receptor beta chains from one sample in a study of blood T cell repertoires in COVID-19. Clones were sequenced by immunoSEQ multiplex PCR, and TCRdb holds only the in-frame ones, with some missing. The table has roughly 300,000 clones, over 75% seen once. Sequencing was carried out using peripheral blood. Source of these receptors: a woman aged 25 to 39 with COVID-19, enrolled during active disease. Each CDR3 is given with its conserved first and last residue. Fields, in order: V gene, D gene, clone size, J gene, CDR3 protein, CDR3 DNA. A D gene is named only where the DNA matches it firmly. Clone size, where shown, is once, few, many, or a class for clones that have expanded.

V gene: TRBV21-1; D gene: -; clone size: -; J gene: TRBJ2-1; CDR3 protein: CASRPGPPGEREQFF; CDR3 DNA: TGTGCCAGCAGACCGGGCCCTCCAGGGGAGAGGGAGCAGTTCTTC
V gene: TRBV2; D gene: -; clone size: -; J gene: TRBJ2-1; CDR3 protein: CASSVRDEQFF; CDR3 DNA: TGTGCCAGCAGTGTCAGGGATGAGCAGTTCTTC
V gene: TRBV30; D gene: TRBD1; clone size: few; J gene: TRBJ1-1; CDR3 protein: CAWRGQGNTEAFF; CDR3 DNA: TGTGCCTGGAGGGGACAGGGGAACACTGAAGCTTTCTTT
V gene: TRBV6-5; D gene: TRBD1; clone size: -; J gene: TRBJ2-7; CDR3 protein: CASRNRGYEQYF; CDR3 DNA: TGTGCCAGCAGAAACAGGGGTTACGAGCAGTACTTC
V gene: TRBV28; D gene: -; clone size: -; J gene: TRBJ2-7; CDR3 protein: CASSGDGTYEQYF; CDR3 DNA: TGTGCCAGCTCGGGGGACGGTACCTACGAGCAGTACTTC
V gene: TRBV28; D gene: TRBD1; clone size: -; J gene: TRBJ1-5; CDR3 protein: CASSLRGQGVQPQHF; CDR3 DNA: TGTGCCAGCAGTTTACGAGGCCAGGGGGTTCAGCCCCAGCATTTT
V gene: TRBV2; D gene: TRBD1; clone size: -; J gene: TRBJ1-6; CDR3 protein: CASSQTGSSYNSPLHF; CDR3 DNA: TGTGCCAGCAGCCAGACAGGGAGCTCCTATAATTCACCCCTCCACTTT
V gene: TRBV7-8; D gene: -; clone size: -; J gene: TRBJ2-7; CDR3 protein: CASSITGLRAEQYF; CDR3 DNA: TGTGCCAGCAGCATCACAGGGTTAAGGGCCGAGCAGTACTTC
V gene: TRBV5-1; D gene: -; clone size: few; J gene: TRBJ1-4; CDR3 protein: CASSSGHANEKLFF; CDR3 DNA: TGCGCCAGCAGCTCGGGACACGCGAATGAAAAACTGTTTTTT
V gene: TRBV9; D gene: -; clone size: -; J gene: TRBJ2-7; CDR3 protein: CASSVAQGGYEQYF; CDR3 DNA: TGTGCCAGCAGCGTAGCGCAGGGAGGCTACGAGCAGTACTTC
V gene: TRBV7-2; D gene: TRBD1; clone size: -; J gene: TRBJ2-1; CDR3 protein: CASTHPDRFGNEQFF; CDR3 DNA: TGTGCCAGCACCCACCCGGACAGGTTTGGGAATGAGCAGTTCTTC
V gene: TRBV7-8; D gene: -; clone size: once; J gene: TRBJ1-6; CDR3 protein: CASSSERVSYNSPLHF; CDR3 DNA: TGTGCCAGCAGCTCCGAACGGGTCTCCTATAATTCACCCCTCCACTTT
V gene: TRBV9; D gene: -; clone size: -; J gene: TRBJ1-1; CDR3 protein: CASSVDPLTMNTEAFF; CDR3 DNA: TGTGCCAGCAGCGTAGACCCATTAACTATGAACACTGAAGCTTTCTTT
V gene: TRBV6-5; D gene: -; clone size: -; J gene: TRBJ1-4; CDR3 protein: CASSSGTPNEKLFF; CDR3 DNA: TGTGCCAGCAGTTCCGGGACACCGAATGAAAAACTGTTTTTT
V gene: TRBV5-1; D gene: TRBD2; clone size: -; J gene: TRBJ2-1; CDR3 protein: CASSSRLAGGGNEQFF; CDR3 DNA: TGCGCCAGCAGCTCGAGACTAGCGGGAGGGGGTAATGAGCAGTTCTTC
V gene: TRBV30; D gene: TRBD2; clone size: -; J gene: TRBJ2-1; CDR3 protein: CAWSFRSGRPYNEQFF; CDR3 DNA: TGTGCCTGGAGTTTCCGTAGCGGGAGGCCCTACAATGAGCAGTTCTTC
V gene: TRBV6-4; D gene: TRBD2; clone size: -; J gene: TRBJ2-3; CDR3 protein: CASSETLAGGADTQYF; CDR3 DNA: TGTGCCAGCAGTGAGACTTTAGCGGGAGGGGCAGATACGCAGTATTTT
V gene: TRBV27; D gene: TRBD1; clone size: -; J gene: TRBJ1-4; CDR3 protein: CASSNSGQGNEKLFF; CDR3 DNA: TGTGCCAGCAGTAACTCCGGACAGGGTAATGAAAAACTGTTTTTT
V gene: TRBV4-3; D gene: TRBD1; clone size: -; J gene: TRBJ1-2; CDR3 protein: CASSRTGGNYGYTF; CDR3 DNA: TGCGCCAGCAGCCGTACAGGGGGGAACTATGGCTACACCTTC
V gene: TRBV5-1; D gene: TRBD1; clone size: -; J gene: TRBJ2-5; CDR3 protein: CASSPGQGGEAQYF; CDR3 DNA: TGCGCCAGCAGCCCGGGACAGGGCGGAGAGGCCCAGTACTTC
V gene: TRBV4-3; D gene: TRBD2; clone size: -; J gene: TRBJ2-5; CDR3 protein: CASSPSGSTEETQYF; CDR3 DNA: TGCGCCAGCAGCCCCAGCGGGAGCACAGAAGAGACCCAGTACTTC
V gene: TRBV10-3; D gene: -; clone size: -; J gene: TRBJ2-2; CDR3 protein: CAIRLTGELFF; CDR3 DNA: TGTGCCATCAGACTCACCGGGGAGCTGTTTTTT
V gene: TRBV28; D gene: -; clone size: -; J gene: TRBJ1-5; CDR3 protein: CASSPGTGSFQPQHF; CDR3 DNA: TGTGCCAGCAGTCCGGGTACAGGGAGTTTCCAGCCCCAGCATTTT
V gene: TRBV19; D gene: -; clone size: -; J gene: TRBJ1-4; CDR3 protein: CASSTQGSEKLFF; CDR3 DNA: TGTGCCAGTAGTACGCAGGGATCTGAAAAACTGTTTTTT
V gene: TRBV28; D gene: TRBD2; clone size: once; J gene: TRBJ2-2; CDR3 protein: CASSPGTSGRAGELFF; CDR3 DNA: TGTGCCAGCAGTCCCGGGACTAGCGGGAGGGCCGGGGAGCTGTTTTTT
V gene: TRBV5-1; D gene: -; clone size: -; J gene: TRBJ1-2; CDR3 protein: CASREDGGRYGYTF; CDR3 DNA: TGCGCCAGCAGGGAAGATGGGGGCAGATATGGCTACACCTTC
V gene: TRBV24-1; D gene: -; clone size: -; J gene: TRBJ1-4; CDR3 protein: CATSDVGSSSGEKLFF; CDR3 DNA: TGTGCCACCAGTGATGTTGGATCCTCCTCGGGTGAAAAACTGTTTTTT
V gene: TRBV7-3; D gene: TRBD2; clone size: -; J gene: TRBJ2-7; CDR3 protein: CASSYLAGGRYEQYF; CDR3 DNA: TGTGCCAGCAGCTACCTTGCGGGAGGGCGGTACGAGCAGTACTTC
V gene: TRBV7-2; D gene: -; clone size: -; J gene: TRBJ1-2; CDR3 protein: CASSPDSNYGYTF; CDR3 DNA: TGTGCCAGCAGCCCGGACAGTAACTATGGCTACACCTTC